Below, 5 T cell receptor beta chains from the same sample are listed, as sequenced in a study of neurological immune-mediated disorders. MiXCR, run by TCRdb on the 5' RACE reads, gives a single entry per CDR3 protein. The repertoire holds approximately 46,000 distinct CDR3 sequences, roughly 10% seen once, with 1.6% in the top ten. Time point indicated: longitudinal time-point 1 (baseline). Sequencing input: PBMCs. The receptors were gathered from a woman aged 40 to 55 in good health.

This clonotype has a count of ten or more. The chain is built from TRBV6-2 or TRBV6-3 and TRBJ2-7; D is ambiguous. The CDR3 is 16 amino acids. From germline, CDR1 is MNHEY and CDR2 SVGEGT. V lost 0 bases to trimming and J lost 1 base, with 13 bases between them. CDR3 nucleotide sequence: TGTGCCAGCAGTTACTCTTTTCGTCAAAAGTCCTACGAGCAGTACTTC. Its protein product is CASSYSFRQKSYEQYF.

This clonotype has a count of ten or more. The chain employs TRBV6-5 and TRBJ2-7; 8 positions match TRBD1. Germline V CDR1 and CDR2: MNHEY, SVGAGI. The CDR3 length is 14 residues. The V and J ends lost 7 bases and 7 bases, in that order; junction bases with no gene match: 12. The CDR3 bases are TGTGCCAGCATTACCAACAGGGGGTTGGGGGAGCAGTACTTC. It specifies CASITNRGLGEQYF.

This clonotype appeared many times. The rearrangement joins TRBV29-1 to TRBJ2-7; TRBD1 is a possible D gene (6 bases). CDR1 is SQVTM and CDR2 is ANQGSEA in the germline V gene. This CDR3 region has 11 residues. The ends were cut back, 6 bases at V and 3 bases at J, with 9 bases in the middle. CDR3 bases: TGCAGCGTGAGGACAGACTACGAGCAGTACTTC. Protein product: CSVRTDYEQYF.

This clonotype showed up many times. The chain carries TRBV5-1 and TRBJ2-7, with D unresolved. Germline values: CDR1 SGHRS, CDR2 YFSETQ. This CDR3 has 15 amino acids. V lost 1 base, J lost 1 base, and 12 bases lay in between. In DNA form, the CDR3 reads TGCGCCAGCAGCTTGTTTAGGTCGCCGTCCTACGAGCAGTACTTC. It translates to CASSLFRSPSYEQYF.

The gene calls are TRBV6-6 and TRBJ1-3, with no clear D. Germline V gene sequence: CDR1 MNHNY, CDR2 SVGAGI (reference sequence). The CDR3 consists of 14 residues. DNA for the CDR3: TGTTTCAGCAGTTTTCGGGGCTCTGGAAACACCATATATTTT. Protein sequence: CFSSFRGSGNTIYF.